Below are 26 T cell receptor beta chains sequenced from a single sample in a study of cytomegalovirus exposure and HLA in healthy donors. PCR used 60 Vbeta primers and 13 Jbeta primers. Assay used: immunoSEQ multiplex PCR; TCRdb lists only in-frame clones, some missing. The sample includes about 110,000 clones, less than 85% of them seen just once. Input material: PBMCs. These receptors were collected from a man in his fifties or sixties in good health and CMV-seronegative.

The sample holds a few counts of this clone. This chain joins TRBV5-1 and TRBJ2-3, with TRBD2 identical over 8 bases. Germline V gene lookup returns CDR1 SGHRS and CDR2 YFSETQ. The CDR3 consists of 17 residues. With 4 bases clipped from V and 5 bases from J, the junction kept 15 bases outside the gene matches. Here the CDR3 reads CASSKDSSGGYGDTQYF. DNA of the CDR3: TGCGCCAGCAGCAAAGACTCGAGCGGGGGTTATGGAGATACGCAGTATTTT.

The chain uses TRBV7-3 and TRBJ2-1; TRBD2 agrees at 8 bases. V lost 5 bases to trimming and J lost 4 bases; unmatched junction nucleotides: 1. Germline V lookup: CDR1 SGHTA, CDR2 FQGTGA. The CDR3 is 13 amino acids. CDR3 residues: CASSRGGYNEQFF. CDR3 coding DNA: TGTGCCAGCAGCCGCGGGGGGTACAATGAGCAGTTCTTC.

The chain uses TRBV7-3 and TRBJ2-4; 8 bases map to TRBD1. V lost 5 bases, J lost 5 bases, and 5 bases stayed unmatched. The CDR3 sequence is 14 residues long. CDR1 and CDR2 from the germline V gene are SGHTA and FQGTGA. The CDR3 spells CASSETGAQNIQYF. The DNA of the CDR3 is TGTGCCAGCAGCGAGACAGGGGCACAAAACATTCAGTACTTC.

This clone was counted a single time. The chain recombines TRBV2 with TRBJ2-1; D possibly corresponds to TRBD2 (5 bases). Trimming stripped 8 bases from V and 2 bases from J, with 13 bases between. Germline loops: CDR1 SNHLY, CDR2 FYNNEI. The CDR3 extends over 14 amino acids. Here the CDR3 DNA reads TGTGCCAGCTCCGAGGGCCGGGCCTACAATGAGCAGTTCTTC. This encodes CASSEGRAYNEQFF. The full variable domain, its missing parts supplied by reference TRBV2 and TRBJ2-1, is EPEVTQTPSHQVTQMGQEVILRCVPISNHLYFYWYRQILGQKVEFLVSFYNNEISEKSEIFDDQFSVERPDGSNFTLKIRSTKLEDSAMYFCASSEGRAYNEQFFGPGTRLTVL.

This clone was counted once. One end of the junction fails to match germline, which may point to a read error. This chain joins TRBV9 and TRBJ1-5, with D possibly matching TRBD1 (6 bases). Germline V lookup: CDR1 SGDLS, CDR2 YYNGEE. The CDR3 contains 14 residues. CDR3 amino acids: CASSTGQPNQPQHF. As DNA, the CDR3 is TGTGCCAGCAGCACAGGACAGCCCAATCAGCCTCAGCATTTT.

V and J are TRBV2 and TRBJ2-3, with 8 bases lining up with TRBD2. Germline CDR1 reads SNHLY; CDR2 reads FYNNEI. With 6 bases clipped from V and 5 bases from J, the junction kept 10 bases outside the gene matches. The CDR3 extends over 15 amino acids. DNA of the CDR3: TGTGCCAGCAGGAGTAGCGGGACACCTCTAGATACGCAGTATTTT. This translates into CASRSSGTPLDTQYF.

The rearrangement uses TRBV7-2 and TRBJ1-2; D is undetermined. V was shortened by 3 bases and J by 0 bases, with 11 bases between the two germline ends. CDR1 is SGHTA and CDR2 is FQGNSA in the germline V gene. The CDR3 sequence is 15 residues long. In DNA, the CDR3 is TGTGCCAGCAGCTTGGGCGTGGGAGCTAACTATGGCTACACCTTC. Amino acid sequence: CASSLGVGANYGYTF.

This chain uses TRBV18 with TRBJ2-3, with a tentative D call TRBD2 (5 bases). Germline-derived CDR1 and CDR2 are KGHSH and LQKENI. This CDR3 has 14 amino acids. The germline V and J ends were trimmed by 6 bases and 2 bases, with 12 bases remaining between them. The CDR3 region has the DNA TGTGCCAGCTCCCGGGGTGGAGACACAGATACGCAGTATTTT. Amino acid sequence: CASSRGGDTDTQYF.

V gene TRBV6-1 combines with J gene TRBJ1-2; D is perhaps TRBD1 (6 bases). The germline V gene encodes CDR1 MNHNS and CDR2 SASEGT. The CDR3 has 14 residues. The V gene lost 7 bases and the J gene lost 3 bases, with 15 bases spanning the gap. The CDR3 protein is CASIRQEADYGYTF. CDR3 DNA sequence: TGTGCCAGCATCAGACAGGAGGCGGACTATGGCTACACCTTC.

The CDR3 sequence: CAISEFQGDYGYTF. The CDR3 DNA reads TGTGCCATCAGTGAGTTCCAGGGCGACTATGGCTACACCTTC. V and J are TRBV10-3 and TRBJ1-2; a weak D match, TRBD1 (5 bases). CDR3 length: 14 residues. V gave up 1 base and J gave up 3 bases, with 9 bases separating them. Germline values: CDR1 ENHRY, CDR2 SYGVKD.

The rearrangement links TRBV7-8 to TRBJ1-1; TRBD1 matches at 7 bases. J was trimmed by 7 bases and V by 3 bases; bases with no gene match: 8. The CDR3 totals 14 residues. CDR1 is SGHVS and CDR2 is FQNEAQ in the germline V gene. The CDR3 DNA sequence: TGTGCCAGCAGCTTCCGTCCTAACAGGGGTGAAGCTTTCTTT. This encodes CASSFRPNRGEAFF.

The rearrangement uses TRBV5-6 and TRBJ1-2; 8 bases agree with TRBD1. Per germline, CDR1 SGHDT and CDR2 YYEEEE. J gave up 4 bases and V 7 bases, and 12 bases lay outside the gene matches. This CDR3 contains 15 residues. The CDR3 protein is CASATRQGMGYGYTF. The CDR3 DNA sequence: TGTGCCAGCGCCACGCGACAGGGGATGGGCTATGGCTACACCTTC.

This clone was seen a single time. The V call is TRBV19, the J call TRBJ2-7, with D maybe TRBD1 (5 bases). Germline V CDR1 and CDR2: LNHDA, SQIVND (reference sequence). V lost 5 bases and J lost 5, with 13 bases in between. CDR3 size: 13 residues. CDR3 residues: CASSSRARDEQYF. The CDR3 coding sequence is TGTGCCAGTAGTTCCAGGGCACGGGACGAGCAGTACTTC. Based on the CDR3 plus reference TRBV19 and TRBJ2-7, the full variable domain is DGGITQSPKYLFRKEGQNVTLSCEQNLNHDAMYWYRQDPGQGLRLIYYSQIVNDFQKGDIAEGYSVSREKKESFPLTVTSAQKNPTAFYLCASSSRARDEQYFGPGTRLTVT.

The rearrangement uses TRBV30 and TRBJ1-5; 7 nucleotides align to TRBD1. The CDR3 is made up of 13 amino acids. Germline trimming cut 5 bases from V and 6 bases from J; bases unmatched to any gene: 7. Germline V gene data show CDR1 as GTSNPN and CDR2 as SVGIG (reference sequence). The CDR3 region has the DNA TGTGCCTGGGGACTACAGGGGAGTCAGCCCCAGCATTTT. This encodes CAWGLQGSQPQHF.

This chain joins TRBV7-3 and TRBJ2-5; D gene unclear. The CDR3 consists of 15 residues. Germline CDR1 SGHTA, CDR2 FQGTGA. V lost 0 bases to trimming and J lost 5 bases, with 13 bases between them. This chain's CDR3 is CASSLTERPGETQYF. In nucleotides, the CDR3 is TGTGCCAGCAGCTTAACGGAGAGGCCCGGGGAGACCCAGTACTTC.

Note on this clone: Other DNA sequences of this sample code for an identical CDR3. The V gene is TRBV19, the J gene TRBJ1-5; D is uncertain. Germline V gene sequence: CDR1 LNHDA, CDR2 SQIVND (reference sequence). This CDR3 comprises 13 residues. V lost 3 bases, J lost 7 bases, and 10 bases lay in between. The CDR3 nucleotides read TGTGCCAGTAGTATCGAGGGAGGGCAGCCCCAGCATTTT. Translating it yields CASSIEGGQPQHF.

The chain couples TRBV7-9 to TRBJ1-5; 7 bases fit TRBD1. Germline V gives CDR1 SEHNR, CDR2 FQNEAQ (reference sequence). This CDR3 is 14 amino acids long. V lost 5 bases to trimming and J lost 5 bases; unmatched junction nucleotides: 6. CDR3 in amino acids: CASSPDRVDQPQHF. The CDR3 region has the DNA TGTGCCAGCAGCCCAGACAGGGTCGATCAGCCCCAGCATTTT.

The chain uses TRBV30 and TRBJ2-2, with TRBD2 matching 11 bases. The J segment lost 2 bases and the V segment lost 4 bases, leaving 3 bases of the junction unmatched. CDR1 and CDR2 (germline): GTSNPN, SVGIG (reference sequence). This CDR3 has 15 amino acids. CDR3 sequence reads: CAWNLAGGNTGELFF. The CDR3 nucleotides are TGTGCCTGGAACCTAGCGGGGGGAAACACCGGGGAGCTGTTTTTT. Looking up the rest from reference TRBV30 and TRBJ2-2 gives the full variable domain: SQTIHQWPATLVQPVGSPLSLECTVEGTSNPNLYWYRQAAGRGLQLLFYSVGIGQISSEVPQNLSASRPQDRQFILSSKKLLLSDSGFYLCAWNLAGGNTGELFFGEGSRLTVL.

This clone was detected a few times. The rearrangement links TRBV18 to TRBJ2-3; 11 bases match TRBD2. The CDR3 totals 16 residues. The junction had 7 bases not matched to a gene; V was cut back by 3 bases and J by 5 bases. Germline loops: CDR1 KGHSH, CDR2 LQKENI. CDR3 protein: CASSPGLAGGRDTQYF. DNA of the CDR3: TGTGCCAGCTCACCGGGGCTAGCGGGGGGCAGAGATACGCAGTATTTT.

The chain uses TRBV23-1 and TRBJ1-2, with 8 bases matching TRBD1. TRBV23-1 is assigned to the ORF class and has an uncertain function. There are 14 residues in the CDR3. V shed 6 bases and J 4 bases; nucleotides not matched to a gene: 7. DNA of the CDR3: TGCGCCAGCAGGCCGACAGGGGATGGCTATGGCTACACCTTC. Its protein product is CASRPTGDGYGYTF.

This clone was observed a handful of times. This sequence joins TRBV7-3 and TRBJ2-1, with 12 bases identical to TRBD1. Trimming at V came to 5 bases and at J to 4 bases, leaving 3 bases not matched to a gene. The CDR3 runs 15 residues. Germline V CDR1 and CDR2: SGHTA, FQGTGA. DNA for the CDR3: TGTGCCAGCAGCCAGGGACAGGGGGCTTACAATGAGCAGTTCTTC. It specifies CASSQGQGAYNEQFF.

The genes are TRBV30 and TRBJ1-6; D not resolved. CDR1 GTSNPN and CDR2 SVGIG come from the germline V gene (reference sequence). This CDR3 has 16 residues. The ends were cut back, 2 bases at V and 10 bases at J, with 21 bases in the middle. The CDR3: CAWSLRPPGFGSPLHF. CDR3 coding DNA: TGTGCCTGGAGTTTGCGGCCCCCGGGTTTTGGGTCACCCCTCCACTTT. Together with reference TRBV30 and TRBJ1-6, the CDR3 gives the full variable domain: SQTIHQWPATLVQPVGSPLSLECTVEGTSNPNLYWYRQAAGRGLQLLFYSVGIGQISSEVPQNLSASRPQDRQFILSSKKLLLSDSGFYLCAWSLRPPGFGSPLHFGNGTRLTVT.

This chain joins TRBV28 and TRBJ1-2; TRBD1 might be the D (6 bases). Deletions cut 5 bases from V and 5 bases from J, with 9 bases between. The CDR3 loop spans 12 amino acids. From germline, CDR1 is MDHEN and CDR2 SYDVKM. This CDR3 reads CASSEQGYGYTF. Here the CDR3 DNA reads TGTGCCAGCAGTGAACAGGGTTATGGCTACACCTTC.

This sequence joins TRBV7-8 and TRBJ2-3, with 8 bases identical to TRBD2. Germline CDR1 is SGHVS and CDR2 is FQNEAQ. The CDR3 runs to 16 residues. The junction had 6 bases not matched to a gene; V was cut back by 4 bases and J by 0 bases. The CDR3 region is CASSSRGGISTDTQYF. Written as DNA, the CDR3 is TGTGCCAGCAGCTCCCGGGGGGGTATTAGCACAGATACGCAGTATTTT.

V and J are TRBV5-5 and TRBJ2-5, with 9 bases that match TRBD1. Germline CDR1 SGHKS, CDR2 YYEKEE (reference sequence). The CDR3 runs to 14 residues. Germline trimming cut 0 bases from V and 5 bases from J; bases unmatched to any gene: 2. CDR3: CASSLGDRVETQYF. Written as DNA, the CDR3 is TGTGCCAGCAGCTTGGGGGACAGGGTGGAGACCCAGTACTTC.

CDR3 sequence: CASSKTDRVLYGYTF. Here the CDR3 DNA reads TGTGCCAGCAGTAAGACGGACAGGGTGCTCTATGGCTACACCTTC. This sequence joins TRBV28 and TRBJ1-2, with 8 bases fitting TRBD1. The CDR3 extends over 15 amino acids. The germline V gene encodes CDR1 MDHEN and CDR2 SYDVKM. V lost 5 bases, J lost 4 bases, and 9 bases stayed unmatched.